Below, 16 T cell receptor beta chains from the same sample are listed, as sequenced in a study of blood T cell repertoires in COVID-19. Repertoires were generated with immunoSEQ multiplex PCR, while TCRdb's copy carries only in-frame clones and drops some. The profile shows 120,000 to 150,000 clones, roughly 88% of them singletons. The specimen was peripheral blood. Receptors were obtained from a woman aged 55-70 years with COVID-19, enrolled during active disease.

This clone was counted once. The chain employs TRBV4-3 and TRBJ1-2, with D possibly matching TRBD1 (6 bases). CDR3 size: 15 residues. The V end was cut by 8 bases, the J end by 7 bases, with 23 bases between. Per the germline V gene, CDR1 is LGHNA and CDR2 is YSLEER. The chain's CDR3 is CASPRAGGPGGGYTF. CDR3 nucleotide sequence: TGCGCCAGCCCACGCGCCGGGGGGCCGGGTGGTGGCTACACCTTC.

The chain joins TRBV11-3 to TRBJ2-5, with 8 nucleotides matching TRBD2. Looked up from germline, CDR1 is SGHNT and CDR2 is YENEEA. This CDR3 has 15 residues. J lost 1 base, V lost 5 bases, and 6 bases had no gene match. Written as DNA, the CDR3 is TGTGCCAGCAGCCCGGGGGGGGCCCTCCAAGAGACCCAGTACTTC. It codes for CASSPGGALQETQYF.

V and J are TRBV27 and TRBJ1-2; a weak D match, TRBD1 (5 bases). With 3 bases removed from V and 4 bases from J, the gap between germline ends came to 12 bases. This CDR3 spans 14 amino acids. Germline assignment: CDR1 MNHEY and CDR2 SMNVEV (reference sequence). This CDR3 reads CASSLGRVGYGYTF. The CDR3 DNA is TGTGCCAGCAGTTTGGGCAGGGTCGGCTATGGCTACACCTTC.

This clone was seen only a few times. This chain connects TRBV19 to TRBJ1-3; TRBD1 matches 9 bases. This CDR3 comprises 18 residues. Germline CDR1 and CDR2: LNHDA and SQIVND (reference sequence). With V trimmed by 4 bases and J by 0 bases, 10 bases remained unmatched. The CDR3 sequence: CASSTGTGIGISGNTIYF. The CDR3 DNA is TGTGCCAGTAGTACCGGGACAGGGATCGGAATCTCTGGAAACACCATATATTTT.

The rearrangement uses TRBV6-6 and TRBJ2-5; 7 bases are a match to TRBD1. CDR3 size: 15 residues. Germline CDR1 MNHNY, CDR2 SVGAGI (reference sequence). The V segment lost 7 bases and the J segment 5 bases; nucleotides outside the gene matches: 13. DNA of the CDR3: TGTGCCAGCAAACCCGGACAGGCGGAGGTCGAGACCCAGTACTTC. Translating gives CASKPGQAEVETQYF.

The rearrangement links TRBV7-3 to TRBJ2-2; D remains unclear. This CDR3 is built from 14 residues. CDR1 and CDR2 (germline): SGHTA, FQGTGA. V lost 4 bases to trimming and J lost 5 bases, with 11 bases between them. The CDR3 nucleotides read TGTGCCAGCAGCTCGGGTCAGTTAACCGGGGAGCTGTTTTTT. This sequence encodes CASSSGQLTGELFF.

This clone was detected once. This sequence joins TRBV3-1 (or the pseudogene TRBV3-2) and TRBJ2-1, with a possible D match to TRBD2 (5 bases). Looked up from germline, CDR1 is LGHDT and CDR2 is YNNKEL (reference sequence). With 0 bases removed from V and 0 bases from J, the gap between germline ends came to 6 bases. The CDR3 extends over 15 amino acids. CDR3 nucleotides: TGTGCCAGCAGCCAAGATGGGAGCTCCTACAATGAGCAGTTCTTC. This encodes CASSQDGSSYNEQFF.

The chain has TRBV15 and TRBJ1-4, with 7 bases aligning to TRBD1. The CDR3 sequence is 15 residues long. The V and J ends lost 2 bases and 6 bases, in that order; junction bases with no gene match: 6. The germline V gene has CDR1 LNHNV and CDR2 YYDKDF (reference sequence). CDR3 loop: CATSRRQGWDEKLFF. DNA of the CDR3: TGTGCCACCAGCAGAAGACAGGGTTGGGATGAAAAACTGTTTTTT. Full variable domain (missing parts from reference TRBV15 and TRBJ1-4): DAMVIQNPRYQVTQFGKPVTLSCSQTLNHNVMYWYQQKSSQAPKLLFHYYDKDFNNEADTPDNFQSRRPNTSFCFLDIRSPGLGDTAMYLCATSRRQGWDEKLFFGSGTQLSVL.

This chain uses TRBV6-1 with TRBJ1-5, with D possibly matching TRBD1 (6 bases). Germline V lookup: CDR1 MNHNS, CDR2 SASEGT. Trimming removed 3 bases at V and 3 bases at J, with 15 bases between. The length of the CDR3 is 16 residues. CDR3 bases: TGTGCCAGCAGTGAGTGGGGGCTCATGAACAATCAGCCCCAGCATTTT. Its translation: CASSEWGLMNNQPQHF.

V and J are TRBV5-4 and TRBJ2-4; 7 nucleotides align to TRBD1. CDR1 and CDR2 from the germline V gene are SGHNT and YYREEE (reference sequence). The V and J ends lost 3 bases and 2 bases, in that order; junction bases with no gene match: 8. This CDR3 is 16 amino acids long. The CDR3 sequence is CASSYRQGLTKNIQYF. The CDR3 bases are TGTGCCAGCAGCTATCGACAGGGATTAACCAAAAACATTCAGTACTTC.

The J gene is TRBJ1-5, the V gene TRBV20-1; D may be TRBD1 (5 bases). CDR3 length: 11 residues. V gave up 5 bases and J gave up 7 bases, with 9 bases separating them. Germline CDR1 DFQATT, CDR2 SNEGSKA (reference sequence). CDR3 nucleotide sequence: TGCAGTGCTGTAGGGGAACAGCCCCAGCATTTT. It specifies CSAVGEQPQHF.

CDR3 sequence (DNA): TGTGCCAGCAGCTTGGAACACAGGGGTACTGAAGCTTTCTTT. This encodes CASSLEHRGTEAFF. V usage is TRBV7-9 and J usage is TRBJ1-1; 7 bases match TRBD1. The germline V gene has CDR1 SEHNR and CDR2 FQNEAQ (reference sequence). J lost 5 bases, V lost 3 bases, and 6 bases had no gene match. CDR3 length: 14 amino acids.

The gene calls are TRBV19 and TRBJ1-4; D ambiguous. Trimming took off 9 bases at V and 0 bases at J, with 14 bases between the two ends. Germline loops: CDR1 LNHDA, CDR2 SQIVND (reference sequence). The CDR3 spans 15 residues. CDR3 in DNA: TGTGCCAGCCATAACCCGAGTTCAACTAATGAAAAACTGTTTTTT. Translation: CASHNPSSTNEKLFF.

The J gene is TRBJ1-4, the V gene TRBV7-2, with a possible D match to TRBD1 (5 bases). From germline, CDR1 is SGHTA and CDR2 FQGNSA. The CDR3 loop spans 17 amino acids. V lost 5 bases to trimming and J lost 7 bases, with 23 bases between them. Here the CDR3 DNA reads TGTGCCAGCAGCCCTCCCGGGCGGTCCAGGGTCAGTGAAAAACTGTTTTTT. Amino acids: CASSPPGRSRVSEKLFF.

The rearrangement uses TRBV10-1 and TRBJ2-7, with TRBD2 as a possible D gene (6 bases). V dropped 11 bases and J dropped 0 bases, with 20 bases sitting between them. The germline CDR1 and CDR2 sequences are WNHNN and SYGVQD (reference sequence). CDR3 length: 15 amino acids. In DNA, the CDR3 is TGCGCCCCTAAAGGGAGGCAGTCCGGCTCCTACGAGCAGTACTTC. This encodes CAPKGRQSGSYEQYF.

V usage is TRBV15 and J usage is TRBJ1-3, with a tentative D call TRBD1 (5 bases). Deletions cut 0 bases from V and 0 bases from J, with 12 bases between. The CDR3 is 17 amino acids. Germline V gene data show CDR1 as LNHNV and CDR2 as YYDKDF (reference sequence). The CDR3 nucleotides are TGTGCCACCAGCAGAGATGCGACAGCCGCCTCTGGAAACACCATATATTTT. It translates to CATSRDATAASGNTIYF.